This T cell receptor (beta chain) was recorded in a study of blood T cell repertoires in COVID-19. As for the study in general: The study drew acute and convalescent COVID-19 samples from the United States, Italy and Spain. T cells, B-cell-depleted T cells, or PBMCs supplied cDNA or gDNA.

Remarks on this clone: One end of the junction fails to match germline, which may point to a read error.

As originally analysed: Estimates of nucleated cell counts were drawn from the amplification of reference gene primers. Data came from immunoSEQ multiplex PCR; TCRdb stores just in-frame clones and leaves some out. That table is the source of V, J and clone size, and D and trimming were worked out from the DNA. This sample has around 700,000 clones; more than 80% occur once, and the top ten carry around 0.3%. The CDR3 covers 9 residues. Germline V CDR1 and CDR2: DFQATT, SNEGSKA (reference sequence). The source material was peripheral blood. J is TRBJ2-3 and V is TRBV20-1; TRBD2 might be the D (6 bases). This TCR was recovered from a woman aged 18-29 years with acute or convalescent COVID-19. Here the CDR3 reads CSPYRPGDF. The CDR3 DNA is TGCAGTCCCTATCGCCCGGGGGATTTT.